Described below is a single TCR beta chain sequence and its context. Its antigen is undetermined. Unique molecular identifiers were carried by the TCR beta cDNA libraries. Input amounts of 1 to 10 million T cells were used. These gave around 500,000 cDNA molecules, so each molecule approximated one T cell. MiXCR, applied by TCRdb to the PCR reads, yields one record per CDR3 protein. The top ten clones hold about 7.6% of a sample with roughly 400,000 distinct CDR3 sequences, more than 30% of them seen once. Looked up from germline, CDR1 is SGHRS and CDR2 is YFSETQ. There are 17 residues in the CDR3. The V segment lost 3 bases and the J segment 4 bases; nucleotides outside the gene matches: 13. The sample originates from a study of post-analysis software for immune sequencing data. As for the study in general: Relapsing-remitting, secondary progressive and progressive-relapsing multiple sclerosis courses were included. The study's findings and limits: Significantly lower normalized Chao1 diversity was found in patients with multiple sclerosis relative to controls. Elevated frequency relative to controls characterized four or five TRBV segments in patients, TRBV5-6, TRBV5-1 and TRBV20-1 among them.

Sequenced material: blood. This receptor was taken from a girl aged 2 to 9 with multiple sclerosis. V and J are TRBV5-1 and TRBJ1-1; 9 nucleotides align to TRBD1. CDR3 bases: TGCGCCAGCAGCTGGGGGGACAGGGAAGTCGACAGCACTGAAGCTTTCTTT. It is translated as CASSWGDREVDSTEAFF.